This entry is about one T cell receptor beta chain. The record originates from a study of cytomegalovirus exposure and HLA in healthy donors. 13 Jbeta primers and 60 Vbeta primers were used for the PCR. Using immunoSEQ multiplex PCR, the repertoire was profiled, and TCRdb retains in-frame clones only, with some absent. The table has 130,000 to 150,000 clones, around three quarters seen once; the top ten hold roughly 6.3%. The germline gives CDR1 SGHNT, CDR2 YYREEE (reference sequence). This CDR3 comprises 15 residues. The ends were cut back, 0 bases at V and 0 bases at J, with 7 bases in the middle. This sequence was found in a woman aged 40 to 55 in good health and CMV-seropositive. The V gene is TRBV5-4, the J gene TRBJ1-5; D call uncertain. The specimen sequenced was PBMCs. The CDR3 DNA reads TGTGCCAGCAGCTTGGGAGGAAATAGCAATCAGCCCCAGCATTTT. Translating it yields CASSLGGNSNQPQHF.